This T cell receptor beta chain is from a study of radiotherapy plus CTLA-4 blockade in lung cancer. Study-wide context: Among all patients, approximately 18% showed objective responses, while about 34% had disease control.

The CDR3 loop spans 14 amino acids. Germline values: CDR1 MRHNA, CDR2 SNTAGT. V lost 7 bases, J lost 5 bases, and 11 bases stayed unmatched. Profiled with immunoSEQ multiplex PCR; TCRdb holds only in-frame clones, not every one. The table has about 29,000 clones, about 81% seen once. The rearrangement uses TRBV6-4 and TRBJ2-7, with TRBD1 identical over 7 bases. Sequencing used peripheral blood, obtained from a patient treated with radiotherapy plus ipilimumab. The receptor comes from a human donor with non-small cell lung cancer that progressed on radiotherapy plus ipilimumab. The CDR3 sequence is CASIPDREDDEQYF. In nucleotides, the CDR3 is TGTGCCAGCATCCCCGACAGGGAAGATGACGAGCAGTACTTC.